The clone carrying this T cell receptor beta chain was seen a few times. Germline lookup yields CDR1 SGHAT and CDR2 FQNNGV. CDR3 size: 17 residues. Losses at the gene ends were 5 bases for V and 7 bases for J; bases not matched to a gene: 17. The entry originates in a study of T cells after yellow fever vaccination. From the 5' RACE reads, TCRdb called clonotypes with MiXCR, one entry per CDR3 protein. Of approximately 180,000 distinct CDR3 sequences listed, approximately 6.2% are singletons. Specimen: CD4+ T cells sorted from PBMCs, collected on the day of the first yellow fever vaccination. This receptor was taken from a man aged 18 to 30 who received the YFV17D yellow fever vaccine. The genes are TRBV11-2 and TRBJ2-3; 8 bases map to TRBD1. The CDR3 bases are TGTGCCAGCAGCCAAGTAAGGACGGACAGGGCGGTAAATACGCAGTATTTT. Translating gives CASSQVRTDRAVNTQYF.